The 6 T cell receptor beta chains reported below all come from one sample, sequenced in a study of blood T cell repertoires in COVID-19. Measured with immunoSEQ multiplex PCR; TCRdb has only the in-frame clones, and not every one. This table has over 250,000 clones, roughly 87% appearing once. Material for sequencing was peripheral blood. The receptor set was obtained from a human donor in a cohort sampled during active COVID-19.

This rearrangement joins TRBV25-1 to TRBJ2-7; 7 nucleotides line up with TRBD2. Germline V gives CDR1 MGHDK, CDR2 SYGVNS. Unmatched junction bases numbered 14, after V lost 5 bases and J lost 4 bases. The CDR3 runs 16 residues. The CDR3 spells CASSPWYTGGGYEQYF. Here the CDR3 DNA reads TGTGCCAGCAGTCCCTGGTATACGGGAGGAGGGTACGAGCAGTACTTC.

This chain's CDR3 is CASSTGSGYEQYF. CDR3 nucleotide sequence: TGTGCCAGCAGCACAGGGTCGGGCTACGAGCAGTACTTC. This chain joins TRBV27 and TRBJ2-7, with a weak D call TRBD1 (6 bases). V lost 6 bases to trimming and J lost 3 bases, with 12 bases between them. The CDR3 has 13 residues. Per the germline V gene, CDR1 is MNHEY and CDR2 is SMNVEV (reference sequence).

The gene calls are TRBV18 and TRBJ2-4, with 9 bases that match TRBD1. The V and J ends lost 1 base and 6 bases, in that order; junction bases with no gene match: 4. The germline CDR1 and CDR2 sequences are KGHSH and LQKENI. There are 15 residues in the CDR3. The CDR3 coding sequence is TGTGCCAGCTCACCACGGACAGGGGACCCAAACATTCAGTACTTC. Translated, it gives CASSPRTGDPNIQYF. Combining the CDR3 with reference TRBV18 and TRBJ2-4 gives the whole variable domain NAGVMQNPRHLVRRRGQEARLRCSPMKGHSHVYWYRQLPEEGLKFMVYLQKENIIDESGMPKERFSAEFPKEGPSILRIQQVVRGDSAAYFCASSPRTGDPNIQYFGAGTRLSVL.

This clone came up once. The chain carries TRBV9 and TRBJ2-5, with a weak D call TRBD1 (6 bases). V was trimmed by 4 bases and J by 1 base, leaving 14 bases between them. The CDR3 has 15 residues. Germline V gene data show CDR1 as SGDLS and CDR2 as YYNGEE. The CDR3 nucleotides read TGTGCCAGCAGCACCGGGACACACAGCCAAGAGACCCAGTACTTC. This codes for CASSTGTHSQETQYF.

The chain couples TRBV6-1 to TRBJ2-7, with 9 bases aligning to TRBD1. V shed 4 bases, J shed 0 bases, and the junction held 7 bases outside the gene matches. CDR3 length equals 16 residues. Germline V gene data show CDR1 as MNHNS and CDR2 as SASEGT. CDR3 nucleotide sequence: TGTGCCAGCAGTGCGACAGGGGGGGTCAGCTCCTACGAGCAGTACTTC. It translates to CASSATGGVSSYEQYF.

The chain is built from TRBV29-1 and TRBJ1-1, with D perhaps matching TRBD1 (6 bases). The CDR3 runs to 13 residues. The ends were cut back, 5 bases at V and 3 bases at J, with 13 bases in the middle. CDR1 SQVTM and CDR2 ANQGSEA come from the germline V gene. The CDR3 is CSVKRGRDTEAFF. CDR3 DNA: TGCAGCGTTAAAAGGGGGAGGGACACTGAAGCTTTCTTT.